Reported below is one T cell receptor (beta chain). cDNA came from roughly 0.47 to 1 ug RNA primed by random hexamers. The amplification used immunoSEQ multiplex PCR on TCR beta CDR3; it spanned 54 Vbeta and 13 Jbeta. TCRdb itself ran the immunoSEQ multiplex PCR reads through MiXCR, one entry per CDR3 protein. The sample lists under 200,000 distinct CDR3 sequences; 92% were seen once. This specimen belongs to a study of CD8 T cells in Susac syndrome. The CDR3 contains 15 residues. With 5 bases removed from V and 6 bases from J, the gap between germline ends came to 18 bases. CDR1 LNHDA and CDR2 SQIVND come from the germline V gene (reference sequence).

The sequence came from a human donor in good health. This chain uses TRBV19 with TRBJ2-3; TRBD2 might be the D (5 bases). Sample: CD4+ T cells from PBMCs. The CDR3 nucleotides are TGTGCCAGTAGTTCTAGGGAGTCCCCGGTGGATACGCAGTATTTT. Its translation is CASSSRESPVDTQYF. Filled out from reference TRBV19 and TRBJ2-3, the complete variable domain reads DGGITQSPKYLFRKEGQNVTLSCEQNLNHDAMYWYRQDPGQGLRLIYYSQIVNDFQKGDIAEGYSVSREKKESFPLTVTSAQKNPTAFYLCASSSRESPVDTQYFGPGTRLTVL.